Listed below are T cell receptor beta chains from one sample, sequenced in a study of T-cell reconstitution after alpha-beta-depleted transplantation in children. TCRdb re-called the PCR reads with MiXCR, one entry per CDR3 protein. The sample carries about 200,000 distinct CDR3 sequences, about 14% recorded once. The specimen was PBMCs from the stem cell graft donor, collected from the stem cell graft. The receptors come from a human donor who donated a stem cell graft to a child with acute lymphoblastic leukemia. CDR3s include the opening cysteine and the closing phenylalanine or tryptophan. Each record gives: V gene, J gene, clone size, D gene, CDR3 DNA, CDR3 protein. The D gene is left open where the match is weak. A clone size is listed for some rows: how often the clone was seen (once, few, many), or a class if it is expanded.

>TRBV12-3/TRBV12-4|TRBJ1-6|many|.
TGTGCCAGCCGGAGGACCCTGTATAATTCACCCCTCCACTTT
CASRRTLYNSPLHF
>TRBV11-2|TRBJ2-1|many|.
TGTGCCAGCAGCTTCCTCGGGAATGAGCAGTTCTTC
CASSFLGNEQFF
>TRBV5-1|TRBJ1-1|many|.
TGCGCCAGCAGCCCAGGGGAGGTAGGTGAAGCTTTCTTT
CASSPGEVGEAFF
>TRBV15|TRBJ1-2|many|.
TGTGCCACCAGCAGAGTTGGAGGCTACACCTTC
CATSRVGGYTF
>TRBV6-6|TRBJ1-1|many|.
TGTGCCAGCAGCTTAACTCCGGGCACTGAAGCTTTCTTT
CASSLTPGTEAFF
>TRBV20-1|TRBJ2-1|many|.
TGCAGTGCCCAACCCCGGAGACTTTCCTACAATGAGCAGTTCTTC
CSAQPRRLSYNEQFF
>TRBV5-1|TRBJ2-1|many|.
TGCGCCAGCAGACAGGGTGGGGCCGTCTACAATGAGCAGTTCTTC
CASRQGGAVYNEQFF
>TRBV7-9|TRBJ2-1|.|TRBD2
TGTGCCAGCAGCTCACCCCAGGGACTAGCGGGAATCAATGAGCAGTTCTTC
CASSSPQGLAGINEQFF
>TRBV20-1|TRBJ2-7|many|.
TGCAGTGCTAGAGGCAGAGCTCTCCTGGGCTACGAGCAGTACTTC
CSARGRALLGYEQYF
>TRBV19|TRBJ2-5|many|TRBD1
TGTGCCAGTTCGGACAGGGAGGAGGAGACCCAGTACTTC
CASSDREEETQYF
>TRBV11-2|TRBJ2-1|once|.
TGTGCCAGCAGCTTAGATCCGGAAAATGAGCAGTTCTTC
CASSLDPENEQFF
>TRBV19|TRBJ1-1|many|TRBD1
TGTGCCAGTAGTATTCCCAGGGGGAATCGGACTGAAGCTTTCTTT
CASSIPRGNRTEAFF
>TRBV5-5|TRBJ2-7|.|.
TGTGCCAGCAGCTTGGACCTCAGGGGATACGAGCAGTACTTC
CASSLDLRGYEQYF
>TRBV18|TRBJ1-1|.|.
TGTGCCAGCTCACCCGAGTTAAGTCCGGTCACTGAAGCTTTCTTT
CASSPELSPVTEAFF
>TRBV6-1|TRBJ2-2|many|TRBD1
TGTGCCAGCAGCAGGGACAGGGACACCGGGGAGCTGTTTTTT
CASSRDRDTGELFF
>TRBV21-1|TRBJ2-3|.|.
TGTGCCAGCCAACGCCCAGGGGGAGGGTGCACAGATACGCAGTATTTT
CASQRPGGGCTDTQYF
>TRBV29-1|TRBJ1-2|many|.
TGCAGCGTTGAAGAGAGCAAGGGGGGTGGCTACACCTTC
CSVEESKGGGYTF
>TRBV12-3/TRBV12-4|TRBJ2-6|many|.
TGTGCCAGCAGTTTGTCTGGGGCCAACGTCCTGACTTTC
CASSLSGANVLTF
>TRBV20-1|TRBJ2-7|many|.
TGCAGTGCTAGGGGGGAGTACGACGAGCAGTACTTC
CSARGEYDEQYF
>TRBV5-1|TRBJ2-3|.|TRBD1
TGCGCCAGCAGCTTGGAGGACAGGAACACAGATACGCAGTATTTT
CASSLEDRNTDTQYF
>TRBV5-4|TRBJ2-7|.|.
TGTGCCAGCAGCTTGGGGGCCGACTACGAGCAGTACTTC
CASSLGADYEQYF
>TRBV6-5|TRBJ2-2|.|.
TGTGCCAGCAGTTACTTCAGGGCCAACGGGGAGCTGTTTTTT
CASSYFRANGELFF
>TRBV20-1|TRBJ2-4|many|TRBD1
TGCAGTGCTAGAGACGACAGGGAAGGGGACAAAAACATTCAGTACTTC
CSARDDREGDKNIQYF
>TRBV7-8|TRBJ1-1|many|.
TGTGCCAGCAGCATGATGGACGGAAGCACTGCTTTCTTT
CASSMMDGSTAFF
>TRBV12-3/TRBV12-4|TRBJ2-2|many|TRBD2
TGTGCCAGCAGTTTAGGGACTAGCGGGAGGTTGGCCGGGGAGCTGTTTTTT
CASSLGTSGRLAGELFF
>TRBV25-1|TRBJ2-7|many|.
TGTGCCAGCAGTGAAAGATCCACACCCTACGAGCAGTACTTC
CASSERSTPYEQYF
>TRBV5-1|TRBJ2-7|.|TRBD1
TGCGCCAGCAGCCCTGGGACAGCGACTGCCTACGAGCAGTACTTC
CASSPGTATAYEQYF
>TRBV4-1|TRBJ2-5|many|TRBD2
TGCGCCAGCAGCCAAGAGGGTTCCCTAGCGGGAAGAGAGACCCAGTACTTC
CASSQEGSLAGRETQYF
>TRBV7-9|TRBJ2-1|many|.
TGTGCCAGCAGCTTAGAATCGTGGGGCCTGTCCAATGAGCAGTTCTTC
CASSLESWGLSNEQFF
>TRBV12-3/TRBV12-4|TRBJ1-1|many|.
TGTGCCAGCAGTTTCGAGGTGAACACTGAAGCTTTCTTT
CASSFEVNTEAFF